The text below deals with one T cell receptor (beta chain). Preparation of the TCRbeta library was carried out with unique molecular identifiers. Using its own MiXCR run on the PCR reads, TCRdb lists one record per CDR3 protein. The data contain roughly 500,000 distinct CDR3 sequences, about 18% of them singletons. The sample belongs to a study of T-cell reconstitution after alpha-beta-depleted transplantation in children. Trimming at V came to 1 base and at J to 8 bases, leaving 5 bases not matched to a gene. This CDR3 contains 15 residues. CDR1 is LGHDT, CDR2 YNNKEL, per germline (reference sequence).

The chain is built from TRBV3-1 and TRBJ2-1; 10 positions match TRBD2. The material sequenced was PBMCs from the stem cell graft donor, taken from the stem cell graft. This TCR was sampled from a human donor who donated a stem cell graft to a child with acute lymphoblastic leukemia. The DNA of the CDR3 is TGTGCCAGCAGCCAAGTCGGCCTAGCGGGAGATGAGCAGTTCTTC. This sequence encodes CASSQVGLAGDEQFF.